The T cell receptor (beta chain) described here comes from a study of cytomegalovirus exposure and HLA in healthy donors. The PCR had 60 Vbeta and 13 Jbeta primers. TCRdb's table, derived via immunoSEQ multiplex PCR, lists solely in-frame clones and lacks some. This repertoire comprises about 46,000 clones; its ten largest clones make up roughly 1%. The junction had 9 bases not matched to a gene; V was cut back by 1 base and J by 3 bases. Germline CDR1 is LGHNA and CDR2 is YSLEER. The CDR3 is 16 amino acids. The V call is TRBV4-3, the J call TRBJ2-7, with 7 nucleotides matching TRBD2. This TCR came from a woman aged 40 to 50 in good health and CMV-seronegative. The specimen was PBMCs. The CDR3 loop is CASSQASAGDHYEQYF. Here the CDR3 DNA reads TGCGCCAGCAGCCAAGCCTCGGCGGGAGATCACTACGAGCAGTACTTC.